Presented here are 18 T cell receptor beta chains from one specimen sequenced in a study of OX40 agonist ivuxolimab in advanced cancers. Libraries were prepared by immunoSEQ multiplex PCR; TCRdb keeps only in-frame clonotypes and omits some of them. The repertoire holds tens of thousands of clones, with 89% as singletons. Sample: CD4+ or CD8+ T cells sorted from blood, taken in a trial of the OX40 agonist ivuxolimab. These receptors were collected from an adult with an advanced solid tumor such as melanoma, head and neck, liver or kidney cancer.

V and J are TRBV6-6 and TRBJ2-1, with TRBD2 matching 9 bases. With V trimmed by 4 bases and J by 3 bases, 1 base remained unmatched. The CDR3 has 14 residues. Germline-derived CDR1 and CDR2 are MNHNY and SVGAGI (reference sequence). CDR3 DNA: TGTGCCAGCAGTTCTAGCGGGGTCTACAATGAGCAGTTCTTC. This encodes CASSSSGVYNEQFF.

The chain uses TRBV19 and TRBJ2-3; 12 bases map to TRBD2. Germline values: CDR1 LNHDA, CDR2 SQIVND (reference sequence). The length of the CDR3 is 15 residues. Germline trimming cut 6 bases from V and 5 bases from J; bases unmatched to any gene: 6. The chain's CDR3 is CASSKTSGSRDTQYF. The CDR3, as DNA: TGTGCCAGTAGCAAGACTAGCGGGAGCCGAGATACGCAGTATTTT.

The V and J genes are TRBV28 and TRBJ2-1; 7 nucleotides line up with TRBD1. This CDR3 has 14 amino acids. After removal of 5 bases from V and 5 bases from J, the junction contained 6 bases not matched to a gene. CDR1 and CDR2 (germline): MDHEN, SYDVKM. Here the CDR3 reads CASSPGQIHNEQFF. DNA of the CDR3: TGTGCCAGCAGTCCGGGACAGATCCACAATGAGCAGTTCTTC. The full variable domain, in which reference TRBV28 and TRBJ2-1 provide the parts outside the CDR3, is DVKVTQSSRYLVKRTGEKVFLECVQDMDHENMFWYRQDPGLGLRLIYFSYDVKMKEKGDIPEGYSVSREKKERFSLILESASTNQTSMYLCASSPGQIHNEQFFGPGTRLTVL.

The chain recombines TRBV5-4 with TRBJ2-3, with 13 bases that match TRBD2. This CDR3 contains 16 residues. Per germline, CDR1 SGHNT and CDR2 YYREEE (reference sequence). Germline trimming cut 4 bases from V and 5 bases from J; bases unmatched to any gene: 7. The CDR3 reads CASSARLAGGIDTQYF. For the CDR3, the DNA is TGTGCCAGCAGCGCCAGACTAGCGGGAGGTATAGATACGCAGTATTTT.

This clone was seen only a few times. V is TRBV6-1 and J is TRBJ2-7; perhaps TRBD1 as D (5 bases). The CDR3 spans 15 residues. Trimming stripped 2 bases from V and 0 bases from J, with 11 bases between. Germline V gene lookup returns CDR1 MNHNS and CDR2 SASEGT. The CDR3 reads CASSERQLSSYEQYF. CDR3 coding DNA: TGTGCCAGCAGTGAACGACAGTTAAGCTCCTACGAGCAGTACTTC.

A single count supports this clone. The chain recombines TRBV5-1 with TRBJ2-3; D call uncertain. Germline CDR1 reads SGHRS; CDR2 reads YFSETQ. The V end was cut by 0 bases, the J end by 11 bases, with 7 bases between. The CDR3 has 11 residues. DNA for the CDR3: TGCGCCAGCAGCTTGGATAACCGGCAGTATTTT. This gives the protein CASSLDNRQYF.

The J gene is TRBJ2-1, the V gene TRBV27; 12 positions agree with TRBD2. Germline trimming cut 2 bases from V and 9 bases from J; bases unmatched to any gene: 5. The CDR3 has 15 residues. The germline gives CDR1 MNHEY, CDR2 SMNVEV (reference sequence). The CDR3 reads CASSLLAGGRVEQFF. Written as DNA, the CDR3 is TGTGCCAGCAGTTTACTAGCGGGAGGGCGGGTTGAGCAGTTCTTC.

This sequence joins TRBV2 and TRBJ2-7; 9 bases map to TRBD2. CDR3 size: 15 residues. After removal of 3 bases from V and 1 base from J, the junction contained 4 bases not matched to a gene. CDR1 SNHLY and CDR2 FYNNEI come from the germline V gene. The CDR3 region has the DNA TGTGCCAGCAGTGACGCGACTAGCGGATCCTACGAGCAGTACTTC. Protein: CASSDATSGSYEQYF.

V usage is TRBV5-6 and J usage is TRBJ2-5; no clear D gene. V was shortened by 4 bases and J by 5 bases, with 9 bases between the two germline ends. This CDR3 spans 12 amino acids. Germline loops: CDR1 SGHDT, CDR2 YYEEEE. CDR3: CASSPATETQYF. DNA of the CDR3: TGTGCCAGCAGCCCGGCCACCGAGACCCAGTACTTC.

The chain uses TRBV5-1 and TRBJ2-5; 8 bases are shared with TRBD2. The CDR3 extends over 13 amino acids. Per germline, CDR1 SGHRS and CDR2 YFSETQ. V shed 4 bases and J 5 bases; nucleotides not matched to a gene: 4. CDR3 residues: CASSESGSETQYF. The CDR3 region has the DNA TGCGCCAGCAGCGAGAGCGGGAGTGAGACCCAGTACTTC.

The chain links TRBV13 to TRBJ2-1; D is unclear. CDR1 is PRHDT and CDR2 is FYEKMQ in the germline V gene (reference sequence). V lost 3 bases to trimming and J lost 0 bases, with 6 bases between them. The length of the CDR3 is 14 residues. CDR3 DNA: TGTGCCAGCAGCTTTTTTAGCTCCTACAATGAGCAGTTCTTC. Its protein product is CASSFFSSYNEQFF.

The CDR3 protein is CASSAQGREVQETQYF. In DNA, the CDR3 is TGTGCCAGCAGCGCACAAGGGCGGGAGGTCCAAGAGACCCAGTACTTC. V usage is TRBV9 and J usage is TRBJ2-5; 8 nucleotides align to TRBD2. With 3 bases clipped from V and 1 base from J, the junction kept 8 bases outside the gene matches. Germline V gene data show CDR1 as SGDLS and CDR2 as YYNGEE. The CDR3 runs 16 residues.

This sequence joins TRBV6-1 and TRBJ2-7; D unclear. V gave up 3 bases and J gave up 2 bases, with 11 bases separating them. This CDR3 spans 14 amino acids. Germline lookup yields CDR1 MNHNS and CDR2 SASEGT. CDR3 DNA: TGTGCCAGCAGTGACCGAGGAACAGCCTACGAGCAGTACTTC. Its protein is CASSDRGTAYEQYF.

The CDR3 is CASSGGTPLESNQPQHF. CDR3 bases: TGTGCCAGCAGCGGTGGGACACCCTTGGAAAGCAATCAGCCCCAGCATTTT. This sequence joins TRBV5-5 and TRBJ1-5, with a tentative D call TRBD1 (6 bases). The CDR3 is made up of 17 amino acids. Germline assignment: CDR1 SGHKS and CDR2 YYEKEE (reference sequence). V gave up 4 bases and J gave up 1 base, with 18 bases separating them.

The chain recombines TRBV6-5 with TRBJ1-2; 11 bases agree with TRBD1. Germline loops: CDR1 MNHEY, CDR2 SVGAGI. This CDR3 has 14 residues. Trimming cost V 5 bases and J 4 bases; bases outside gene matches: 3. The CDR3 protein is CASSRTGGGYGYTF. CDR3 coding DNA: TGTGCCAGCAGTCGGACAGGGGGCGGCTATGGCTACACCTTC.

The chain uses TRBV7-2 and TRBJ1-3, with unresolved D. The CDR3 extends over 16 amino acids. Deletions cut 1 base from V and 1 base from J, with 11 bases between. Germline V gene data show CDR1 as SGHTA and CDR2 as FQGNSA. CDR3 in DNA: TGTGCCAGCAGCTTAGGGTCTTCCCTATCTGGAAACACCATATATTTT. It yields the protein CASSLGSSLSGNTIYF.

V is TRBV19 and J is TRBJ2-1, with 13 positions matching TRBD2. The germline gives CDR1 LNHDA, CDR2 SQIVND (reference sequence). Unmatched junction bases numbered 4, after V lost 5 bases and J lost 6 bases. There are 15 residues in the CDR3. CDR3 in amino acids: CASSSRLAGGNEQFF. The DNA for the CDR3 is TGTGCCAGTAGTTCCCGACTAGCGGGAGGCAATGAGCAGTTCTTC.

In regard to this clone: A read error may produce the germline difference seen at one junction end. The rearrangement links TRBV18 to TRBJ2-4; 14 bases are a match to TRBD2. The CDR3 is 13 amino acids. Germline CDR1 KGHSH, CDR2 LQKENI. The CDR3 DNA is TGTGCCAGCTCCGCGACTAGCGGGAGGGCCTCCAACTTC. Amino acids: CASSATSGRASNF.